This T cell receptor beta chain came from a study of read filtering for tumor transcriptome and immune sequencing. In the study overall: After DNase treatment, RNA was made into whole-transcriptome libraries. Broader study findings: Single-read clonotypes: approximately 87% of IR-seq clonotypes (around 3.6% of reads), more than 70% of RNA-seq clonotypes (nearly 45% of reads). IR-seq and RNA-seq agreed better without single-read clonotypes.

Molecular barcoded adaptors covering alpha/delta and beta/gamma chains were used on approximately 400 ng RNA. Each CDR3 protein is one row after TCRdb ran MiXCR on the reads. The table lists 75,000 to 95,000 distinct CDR3 sequences, roughly 21% of them singletons. This clonotype has a count of ten or more. The antigen is unknown. Germline V gene lookup returns CDR1 DFQATT and CDR2 SNEGSKA (reference sequence). The CDR3 totals 12 residues. J was trimmed by 1 base and V by 6 bases; bases with no gene match: 2. Input material: a population of CD138-negative cells sorted from bone marrow. The genes are TRBV20-1 and TRBJ1-1; 7 bases fit TRBD1. The receptor was isolated from a donor aged 40 or older with multiple myeloma. The chain's CDR3 is CSAGQANTEAFF. The CDR3 coding sequence is TGCAGTGCCGGACAGGCGAACACTGAAGCTTTCTTT.